The 3 T cell receptor beta chains below come from one sample, sequenced in a study of blood T cell repertoires in COVID-19. Some clones are missing from TCRdb's copy, which holds only in-frame ones; the method was immunoSEQ multiplex PCR. The data show about 190,000 clones, roughly 80% seen once. Sequencing was done on a sample of peripheral blood. The receptors here all came from a woman aged 45-60 years with acute or convalescent COVID-19.

In its sample, this clone was seen a few times. The chain combines TRBV15 with TRBJ1-3; D ambiguous. The CDR3 is 13 residues long. Germline V gene sequence: CDR1 LNHNV, CDR2 YYDKDF (reference sequence). V dropped 0 bases and J dropped 4 bases, with 4 bases sitting between them. The CDR3 sequence is CATSRDLGNTIYF. Written as DNA, the CDR3 is TGTGCCACCAGCAGAGATCTGGGAAACACCATATATTTT.

The V and J genes are TRBV6-5 and TRBJ2-7; D might be TRBD2 (6 bases). There are 13 residues in the CDR3. Trimming shortened V by 10 bases and J by 6 bases, and 19 bases separated the two germline ends. Germline assignment: CDR1 MNHEY and CDR2 SVGAGI. CDR3: CATSIGTPLEQYF. DNA of the CDR3: TGTGCCACCTCCATAGGGACTCCGCTCGAGCAGTACTTC.

Here the CDR3 DNA reads TGTGCCAGCAGTTACAGTCGGGAGTCACTCACTGAAGCTTTCTTT. Translation gives CASSYSRESLTEAFF. The chain carries TRBV6-5 and TRBJ1-1, with D unresolved. V dropped 2 bases and J dropped 4 bases, with 14 bases sitting between them. This CDR3 has 15 amino acids. The germline V gene encodes CDR1 MNHEY and CDR2 SVGAGI.